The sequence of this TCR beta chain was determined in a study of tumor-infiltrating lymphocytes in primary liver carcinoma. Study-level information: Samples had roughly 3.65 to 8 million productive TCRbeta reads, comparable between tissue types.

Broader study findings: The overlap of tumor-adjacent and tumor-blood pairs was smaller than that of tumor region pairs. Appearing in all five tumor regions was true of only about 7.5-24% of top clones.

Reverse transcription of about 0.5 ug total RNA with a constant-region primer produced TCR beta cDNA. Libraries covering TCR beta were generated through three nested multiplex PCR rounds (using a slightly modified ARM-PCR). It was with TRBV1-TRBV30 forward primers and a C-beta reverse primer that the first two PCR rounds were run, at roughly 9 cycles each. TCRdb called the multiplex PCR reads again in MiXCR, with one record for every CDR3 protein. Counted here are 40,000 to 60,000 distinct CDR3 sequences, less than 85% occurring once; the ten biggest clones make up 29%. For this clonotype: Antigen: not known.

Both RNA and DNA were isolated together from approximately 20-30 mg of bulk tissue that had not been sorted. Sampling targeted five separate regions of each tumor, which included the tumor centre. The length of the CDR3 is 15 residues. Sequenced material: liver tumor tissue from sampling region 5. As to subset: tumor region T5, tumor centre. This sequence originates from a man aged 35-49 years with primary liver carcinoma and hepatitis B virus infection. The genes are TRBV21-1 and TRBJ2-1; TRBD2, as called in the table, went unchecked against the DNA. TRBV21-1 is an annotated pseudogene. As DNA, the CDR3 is TGTGCCAGCAGCAAAGGGGTGGGAGGTAGCAATGAGCAGTTCTTC. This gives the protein CASSKGVGGSNEQFF.